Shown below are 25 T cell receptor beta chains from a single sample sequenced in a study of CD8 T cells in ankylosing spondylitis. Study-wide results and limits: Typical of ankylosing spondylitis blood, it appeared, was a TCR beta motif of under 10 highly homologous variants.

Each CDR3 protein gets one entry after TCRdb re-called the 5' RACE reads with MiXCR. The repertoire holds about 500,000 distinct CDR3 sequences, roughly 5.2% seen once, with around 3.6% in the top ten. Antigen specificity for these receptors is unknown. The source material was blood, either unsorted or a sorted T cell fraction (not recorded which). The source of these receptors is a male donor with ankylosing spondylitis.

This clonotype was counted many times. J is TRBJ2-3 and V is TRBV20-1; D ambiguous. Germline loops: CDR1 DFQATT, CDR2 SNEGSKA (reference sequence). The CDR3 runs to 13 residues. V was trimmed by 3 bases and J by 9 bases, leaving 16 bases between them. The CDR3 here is CSASGIKRSTQYF. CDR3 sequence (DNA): TGCAGTGCTAGTGGGATTAAGCGCTCGACGCAGTATTTT.

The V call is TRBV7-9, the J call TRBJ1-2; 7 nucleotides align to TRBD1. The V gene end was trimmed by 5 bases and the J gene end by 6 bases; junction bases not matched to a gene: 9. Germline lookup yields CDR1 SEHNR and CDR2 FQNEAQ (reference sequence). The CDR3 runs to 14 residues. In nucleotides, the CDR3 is TGTGCCAGCAGCCCGGACAGGCCTTCGGATGGCTACACCTTC. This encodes CASSPDRPSDGYTF.

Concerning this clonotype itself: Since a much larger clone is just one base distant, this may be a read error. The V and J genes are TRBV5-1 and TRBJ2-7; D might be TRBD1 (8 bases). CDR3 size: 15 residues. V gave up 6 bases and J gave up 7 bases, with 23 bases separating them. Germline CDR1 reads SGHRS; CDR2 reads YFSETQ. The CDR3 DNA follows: TGCGCCAGCACCCAAAGCGGGACAGGAGCTGAGGAGCAGTACTTC. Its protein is CASTQSGTGAEEQYF.

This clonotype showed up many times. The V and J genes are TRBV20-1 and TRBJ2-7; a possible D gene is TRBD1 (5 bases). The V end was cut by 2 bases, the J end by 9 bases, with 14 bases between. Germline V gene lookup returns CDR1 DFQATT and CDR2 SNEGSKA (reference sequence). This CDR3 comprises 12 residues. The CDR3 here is CSARIQGGGQYF. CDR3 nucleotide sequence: TGCAGTGCTAGAATCCAGGGCGGTGGGCAGTACTTC.

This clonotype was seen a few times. The CDR3 region has the DNA TGTGCCAGTAGTATCGGGACGGTACAAGAGACCCAGTACTTC. Its protein product is CASSIGTVQETQYF. The rearrangement uses TRBV19 and TRBJ2-5; D tentatively reads TRBD1 or TRBD2 (5 bases each). Germline V gene data show CDR1 as LNHDA and CDR2 as SQIVND (reference sequence). The germline V and J ends were trimmed by 3 bases and 2 bases, with 10 bases remaining between them. The CDR3 contains 14 residues. Filled out from reference TRBV19 and TRBJ2-5, the complete variable domain reads DGGITQSPKYLFRKEGQNVTLSCEQNLNHDAMYWYRQDPGQGLRLIYYSQIVNDFQKGDIAEGYSVSREKKESFPLTVTSAQKNPTAFYLCASSIGTVQETQYFGPGTRLLVL.

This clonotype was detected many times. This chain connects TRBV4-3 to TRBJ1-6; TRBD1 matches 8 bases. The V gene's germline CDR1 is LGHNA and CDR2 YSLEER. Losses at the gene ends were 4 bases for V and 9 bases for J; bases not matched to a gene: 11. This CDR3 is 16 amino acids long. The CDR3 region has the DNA TGCGCCAGCAGCCTTTCCACAGGGGGTGAAGGTTCACCCCTCCACTTT. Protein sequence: CASSLSTGGEGSPLHF.

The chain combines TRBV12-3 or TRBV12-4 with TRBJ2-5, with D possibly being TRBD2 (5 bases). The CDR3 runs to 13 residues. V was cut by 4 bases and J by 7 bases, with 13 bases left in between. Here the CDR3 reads CASSSGRTGTQYF. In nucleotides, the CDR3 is TGTGCCAGCAGTTCAGGCAGGACTGGGACCCAGTACTTC.

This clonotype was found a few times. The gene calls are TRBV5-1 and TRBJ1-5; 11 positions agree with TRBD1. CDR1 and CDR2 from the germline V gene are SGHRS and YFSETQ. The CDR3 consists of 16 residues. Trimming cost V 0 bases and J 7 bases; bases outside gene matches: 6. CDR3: CASSLGTGGAGQPQHF. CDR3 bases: TGCGCCAGCAGCTTGGGGACAGGGGGCGCCGGGCAGCCCCAGCATTTT.

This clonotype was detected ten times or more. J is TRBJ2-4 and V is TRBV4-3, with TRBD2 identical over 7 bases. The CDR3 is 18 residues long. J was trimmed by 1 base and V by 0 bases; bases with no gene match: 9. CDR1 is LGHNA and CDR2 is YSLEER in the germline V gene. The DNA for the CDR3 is TGCGCCAGCAGCCAAGATTTTAGGCCCGGGAGGGCCAAAAACATTCAGTACTTC. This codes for CASSQDFRPGRAKNIQYF.

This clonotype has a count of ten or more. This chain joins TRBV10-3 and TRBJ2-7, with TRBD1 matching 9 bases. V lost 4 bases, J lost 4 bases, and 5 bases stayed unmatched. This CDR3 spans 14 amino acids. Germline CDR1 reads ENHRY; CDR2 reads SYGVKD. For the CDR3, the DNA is TGTGCCATCAGTGCTGTGGGACAGGGTTACGAGCAGTACTTC. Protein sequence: CAISAVGQGYEQYF.

The CDR3 nucleotides are TGCAGTGCTGGGGACAGGGGGCTTACAGATACGCAGTATTTT. It translates to CSAGDRGLTDTQYF. This rearrangement joins TRBV20-1 to TRBJ2-3; 12 positions agree with TRBD1. The germline CDR1 and CDR2 sequences are DFQATT and SNEGSKA (reference sequence). After removal of 5 bases from V and 3 bases from J, the junction contained 3 bases not matched to a gene. This CDR3 region has 14 residues.

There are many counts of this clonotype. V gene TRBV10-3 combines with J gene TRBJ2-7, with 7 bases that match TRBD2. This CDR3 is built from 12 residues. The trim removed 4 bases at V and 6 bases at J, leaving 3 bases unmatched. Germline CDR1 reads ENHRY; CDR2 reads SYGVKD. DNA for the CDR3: TGTGCCATCAGTGTTCCGGGAGGCGAGCAGTACTTC. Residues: CAISVPGGEQYF.

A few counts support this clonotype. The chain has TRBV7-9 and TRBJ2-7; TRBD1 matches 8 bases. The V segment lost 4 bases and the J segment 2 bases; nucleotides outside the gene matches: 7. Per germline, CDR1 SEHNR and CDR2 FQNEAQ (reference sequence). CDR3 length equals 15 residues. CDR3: CASSSPGQEAYEQYF. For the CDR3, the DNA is TGTGCCAGCAGCTCTCCGGGACAGGAAGCCTACGAGCAGTACTTC.

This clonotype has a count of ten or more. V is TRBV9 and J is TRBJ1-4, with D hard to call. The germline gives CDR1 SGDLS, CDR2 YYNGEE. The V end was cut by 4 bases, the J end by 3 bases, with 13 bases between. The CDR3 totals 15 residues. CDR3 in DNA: TGTGCCAGCAGCCCCGAGTTGGCGGCTAATGAAAAACTGTTTTTT. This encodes CASSPELAANEKLFF.

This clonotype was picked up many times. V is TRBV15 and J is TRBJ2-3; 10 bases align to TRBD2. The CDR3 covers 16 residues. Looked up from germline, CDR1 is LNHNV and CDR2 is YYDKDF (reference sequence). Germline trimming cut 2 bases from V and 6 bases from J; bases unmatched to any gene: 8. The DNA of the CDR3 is TGTGCCACCAGCAGAAGAATAGCGGGAGGATGGGATACGCAGTATTTT. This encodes CATSRRIAGGWDTQYF.

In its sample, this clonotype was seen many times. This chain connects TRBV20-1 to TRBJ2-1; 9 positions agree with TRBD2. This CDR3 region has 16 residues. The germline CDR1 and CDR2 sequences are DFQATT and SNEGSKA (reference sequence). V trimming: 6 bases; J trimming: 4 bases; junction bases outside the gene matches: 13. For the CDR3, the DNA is TGCAGTGCCCACCTCGCGGGAGGGCCGCATTACAATGAGCAGTTCTTC. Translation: CSAHLAGGPHYNEQFF.

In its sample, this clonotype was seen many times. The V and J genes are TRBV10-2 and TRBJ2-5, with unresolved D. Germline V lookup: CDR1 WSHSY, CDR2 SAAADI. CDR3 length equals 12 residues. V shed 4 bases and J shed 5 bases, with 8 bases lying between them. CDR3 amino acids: CASSGPAETQYF. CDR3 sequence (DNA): TGCGCCAGCAGTGGTCCCGCGGAGACCCAGTACTTC.

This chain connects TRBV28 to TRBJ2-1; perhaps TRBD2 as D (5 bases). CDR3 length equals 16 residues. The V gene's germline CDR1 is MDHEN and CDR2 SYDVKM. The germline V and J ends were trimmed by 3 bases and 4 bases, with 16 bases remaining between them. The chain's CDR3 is CASSFGLPNLYNEQFF. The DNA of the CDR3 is TGTGCCAGCAGTTTTGGACTCCCCAACCTATACAATGAGCAGTTCTTC. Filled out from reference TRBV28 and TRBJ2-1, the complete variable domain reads DVKVTQSSRYLVKRTGEKVFLECVQDMDHENMFWYRQDPGLGLRLIYFSYDVKMKEKGDIPEGYSVSREKKERFSLILESASTNQTSMYLCASSFGLPNLYNEQFFGPGTRLTVL.

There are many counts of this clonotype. DNA for the CDR3: TGTGCCACCATTAAACCGGGACAACTTTACAATGAGCAGTTCTTC. Translating it yields CATIKPGQLYNEQFF. The chain recombines TRBV6-5 with TRBJ2-1, with a tentative D call TRBD1 (6 bases). Germline CDR1 MNHEY, CDR2 SVGAGI. The length of the CDR3 is 15 residues. The germline V and J ends were trimmed by 10 bases and 4 bases, with 20 bases remaining between them.

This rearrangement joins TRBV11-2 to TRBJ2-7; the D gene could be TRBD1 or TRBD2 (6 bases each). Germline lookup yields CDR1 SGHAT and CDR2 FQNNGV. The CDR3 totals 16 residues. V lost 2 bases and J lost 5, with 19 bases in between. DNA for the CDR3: TGTGCCAGCAGCTTAACCTTCCGGCCGGGGGCCAACGAGCAGTACTTC. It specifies CASSLTFRPGANEQYF.

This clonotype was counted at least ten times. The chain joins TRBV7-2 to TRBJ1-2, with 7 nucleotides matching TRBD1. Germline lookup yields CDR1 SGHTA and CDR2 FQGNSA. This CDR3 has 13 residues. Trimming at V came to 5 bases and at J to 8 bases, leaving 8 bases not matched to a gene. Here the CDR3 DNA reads TGTGCCAGCAGCCCCCGACAGGGTGGCGGCTACACCTTC. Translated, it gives CASSPRQGGGYTF.

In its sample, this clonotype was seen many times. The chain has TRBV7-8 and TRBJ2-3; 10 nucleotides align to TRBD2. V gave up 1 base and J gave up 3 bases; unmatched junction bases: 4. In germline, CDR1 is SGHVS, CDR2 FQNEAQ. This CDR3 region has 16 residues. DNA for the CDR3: TGTGCCAGCAGCTTAGTTAGCGGGAGGAGAACAGATACGCAGTATTTT. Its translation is CASSLVSGRRTDTQYF.

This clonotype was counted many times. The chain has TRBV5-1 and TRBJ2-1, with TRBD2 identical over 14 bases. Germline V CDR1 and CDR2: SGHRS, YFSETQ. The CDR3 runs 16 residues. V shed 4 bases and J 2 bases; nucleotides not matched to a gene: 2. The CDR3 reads CASSPGLAGAYNEQFF. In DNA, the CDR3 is TGCGCCAGCAGCCCGGGACTAGCGGGAGCCTACAATGAGCAGTTCTTC.

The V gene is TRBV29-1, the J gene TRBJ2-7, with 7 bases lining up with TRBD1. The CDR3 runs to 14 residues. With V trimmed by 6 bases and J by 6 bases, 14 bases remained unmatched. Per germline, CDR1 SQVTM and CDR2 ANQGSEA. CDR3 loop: CSVIHVDRSREQYF. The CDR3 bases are TGCAGCGTCATACACGTGGACAGGTCCCGCGAGCAGTACTTC.

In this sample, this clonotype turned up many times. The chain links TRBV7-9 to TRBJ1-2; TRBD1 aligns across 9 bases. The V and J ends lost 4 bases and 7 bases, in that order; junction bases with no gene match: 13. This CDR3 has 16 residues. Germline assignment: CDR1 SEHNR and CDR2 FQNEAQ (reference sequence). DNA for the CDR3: TGTGCCAGCAGCTCCCGGTACAGGGGGCTATCTTCTGGCTACACCTTC. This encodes CASSSRYRGLSSGYTF. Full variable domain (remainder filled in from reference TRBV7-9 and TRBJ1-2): DTGVSQNPRHKITKRGQNVTFRCDPISEHNRLYWYRQTLGQGPEFLTYFQNEAQLEKSRLLSDRFSAERPKGSFSTLEIQRTEQGDSAMYLCASSSRYRGLSSGYTFGSGTRLTVV.